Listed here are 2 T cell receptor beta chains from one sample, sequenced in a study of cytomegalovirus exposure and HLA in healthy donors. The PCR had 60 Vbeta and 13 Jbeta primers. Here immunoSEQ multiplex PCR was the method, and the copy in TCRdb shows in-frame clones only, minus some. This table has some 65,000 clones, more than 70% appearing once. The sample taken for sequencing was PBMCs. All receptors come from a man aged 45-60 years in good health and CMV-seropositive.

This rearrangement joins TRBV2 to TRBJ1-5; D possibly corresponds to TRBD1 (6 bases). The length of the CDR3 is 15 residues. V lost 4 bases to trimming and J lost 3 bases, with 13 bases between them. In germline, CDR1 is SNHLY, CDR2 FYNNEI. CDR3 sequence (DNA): TGTGCCAGCAGTGCGCAACAGGGTTCCAATCAGCCCCAGCATTTT. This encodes CASSAQQGSNQPQHF.

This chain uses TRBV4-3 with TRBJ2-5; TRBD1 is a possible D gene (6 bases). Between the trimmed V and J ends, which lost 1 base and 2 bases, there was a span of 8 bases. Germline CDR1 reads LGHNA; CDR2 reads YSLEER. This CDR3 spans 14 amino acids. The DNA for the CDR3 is TGCGCCAGCAGCCAAGCAGGGGCGCAAGAGACCCAGTACTTC. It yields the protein CASSQAGAQETQYF.